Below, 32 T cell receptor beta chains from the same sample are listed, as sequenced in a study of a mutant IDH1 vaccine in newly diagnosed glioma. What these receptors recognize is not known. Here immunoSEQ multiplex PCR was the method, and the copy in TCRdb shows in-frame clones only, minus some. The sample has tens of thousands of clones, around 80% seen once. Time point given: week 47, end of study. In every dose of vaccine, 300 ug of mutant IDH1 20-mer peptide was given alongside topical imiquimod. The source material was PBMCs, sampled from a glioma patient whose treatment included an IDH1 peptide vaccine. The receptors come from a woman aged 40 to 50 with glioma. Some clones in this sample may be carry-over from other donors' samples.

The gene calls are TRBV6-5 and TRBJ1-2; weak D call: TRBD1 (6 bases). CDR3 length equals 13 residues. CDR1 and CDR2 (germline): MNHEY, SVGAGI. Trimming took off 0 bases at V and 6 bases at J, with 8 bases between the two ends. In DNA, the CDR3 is TGTGCCAGCAGTTACTCCGGGGGGCATGGCTACACCTTC. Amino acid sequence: CASSYSGGHGYTF.

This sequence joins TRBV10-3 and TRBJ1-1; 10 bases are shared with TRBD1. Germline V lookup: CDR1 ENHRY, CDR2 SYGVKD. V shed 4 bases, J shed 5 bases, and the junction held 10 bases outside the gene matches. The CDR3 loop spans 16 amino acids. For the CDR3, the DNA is TGTGCCATCAGTGGGGGCCGGGACAGGGGAGTTACTGAAGCTTTCTTT. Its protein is CAISGGRDRGVTEAFF.

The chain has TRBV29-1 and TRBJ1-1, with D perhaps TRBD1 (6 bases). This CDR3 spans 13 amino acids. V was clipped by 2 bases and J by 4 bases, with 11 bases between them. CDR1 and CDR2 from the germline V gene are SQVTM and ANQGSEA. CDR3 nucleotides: TGCAGCGTTGAATGGGGGGCTGGCACTGAAGCTTTCTTT. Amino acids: CSVEWGAGTEAFF.

DNA of the CDR3: TGTGCCAGCAGCTCTGAGACAGGGACCAACGAGCAGTACTTC. It specifies CASSSETGTNEQYF. The chain carries TRBV5-6 and TRBJ2-7, with TRBD1 matching over 7 bases. Trimming removed 3 bases from V and 5 bases from J; junction bases left unmatched: 8. The germline V gene has CDR1 SGHDT and CDR2 YYEEEE. The CDR3 is 14 residues long.

As DNA, the CDR3 is TGTGCCAGCAGAGCACAGGGCCCCGGGGAAGCTTTCTTT. Translated, it gives CASRAQGPGEAFF. This chain joins TRBV9 and TRBJ1-1, with D maybe TRBD1 (6 bases). The germline CDR1 and CDR2 sequences are SGDLS and YYNGEE. Trimming removed 5 bases from V and 8 bases from J, with 16 bases in between. There are 13 residues in the CDR3.

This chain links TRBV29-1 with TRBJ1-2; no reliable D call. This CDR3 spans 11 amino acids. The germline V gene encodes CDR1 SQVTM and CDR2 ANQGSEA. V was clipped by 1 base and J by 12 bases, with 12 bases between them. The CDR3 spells CSVEVDGWDTF. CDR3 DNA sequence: TGCAGCGTTGAAGTGGACGGGTGGGACACCTTC.

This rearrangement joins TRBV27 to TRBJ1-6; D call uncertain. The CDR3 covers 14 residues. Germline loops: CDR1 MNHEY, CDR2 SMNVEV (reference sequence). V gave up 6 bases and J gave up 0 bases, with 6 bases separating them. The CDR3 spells CASSERSYNSPLHF. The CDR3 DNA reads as TGTGCCAGCAGCGAACGCTCCTATAATTCACCCCTCCACTTT.

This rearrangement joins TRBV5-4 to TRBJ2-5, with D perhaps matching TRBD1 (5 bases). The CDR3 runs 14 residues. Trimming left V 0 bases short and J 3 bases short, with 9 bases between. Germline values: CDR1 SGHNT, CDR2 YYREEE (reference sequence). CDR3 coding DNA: TGTGCCAGCAGCTTGGCTCGGACAAAAGAGACCCAGTACTTC. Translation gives CASSLARTKETQYF.

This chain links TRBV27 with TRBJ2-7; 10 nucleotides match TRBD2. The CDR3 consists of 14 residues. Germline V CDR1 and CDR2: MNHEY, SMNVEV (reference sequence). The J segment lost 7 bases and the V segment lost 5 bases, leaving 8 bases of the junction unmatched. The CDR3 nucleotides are TGTGCCAGCAGTCCTAGCGGGGGTTCGTGGGAGCAGTACTTC. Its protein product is CASSPSGGSWEQYF.

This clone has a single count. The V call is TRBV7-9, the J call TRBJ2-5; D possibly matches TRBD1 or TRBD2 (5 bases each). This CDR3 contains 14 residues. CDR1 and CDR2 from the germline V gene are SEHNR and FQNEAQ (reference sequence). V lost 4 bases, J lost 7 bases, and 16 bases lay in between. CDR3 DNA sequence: TGTGCCAGCAGCTCAGACGGGGCCGGGTCGACCCAGTACTTC. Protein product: CASSSDGAGSTQYF.

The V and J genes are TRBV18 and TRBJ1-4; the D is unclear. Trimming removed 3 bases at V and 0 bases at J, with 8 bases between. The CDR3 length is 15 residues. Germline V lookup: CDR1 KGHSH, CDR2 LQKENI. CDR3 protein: CASSPNGATNEKLFF. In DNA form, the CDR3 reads TGTGCCAGCTCACCCAACGGTGCAACTAATGAAAAACTGTTTTTT.

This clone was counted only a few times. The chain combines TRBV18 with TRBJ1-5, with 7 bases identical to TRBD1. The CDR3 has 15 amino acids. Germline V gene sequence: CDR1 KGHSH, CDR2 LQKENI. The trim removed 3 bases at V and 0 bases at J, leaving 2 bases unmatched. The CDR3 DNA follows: TGTGCCAGCTCACCTCAGGGGGATAGCAATCAGCCCCAGCATTTT. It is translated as CASSPQGDSNQPQHF.

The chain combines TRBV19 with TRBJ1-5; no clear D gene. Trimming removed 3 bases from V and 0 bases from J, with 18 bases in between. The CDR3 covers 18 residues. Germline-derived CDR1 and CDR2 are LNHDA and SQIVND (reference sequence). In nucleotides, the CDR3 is TGTGCCAGTAGTATTAGGACTTTCATTCTTGGTAGCAATCAGCCCCAGCATTTT. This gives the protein CASSIRTFILGSNQPQHF.

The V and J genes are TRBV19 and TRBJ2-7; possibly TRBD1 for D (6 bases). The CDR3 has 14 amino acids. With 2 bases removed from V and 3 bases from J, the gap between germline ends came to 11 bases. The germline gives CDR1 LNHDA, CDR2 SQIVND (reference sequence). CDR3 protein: CASSIRGQFYEQYF. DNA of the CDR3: TGTGCCAGTAGTATAAGAGGACAGTTCTACGAGCAGTACTTC.

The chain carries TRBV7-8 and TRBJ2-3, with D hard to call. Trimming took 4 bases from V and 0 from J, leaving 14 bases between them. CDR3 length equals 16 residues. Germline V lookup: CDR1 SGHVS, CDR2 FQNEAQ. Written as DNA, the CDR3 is TGTGCCAGCAGCTCACCATTGGATTTCAGCACAGATACGCAGTATTTT. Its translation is CASSSPLDFSTDTQYF.

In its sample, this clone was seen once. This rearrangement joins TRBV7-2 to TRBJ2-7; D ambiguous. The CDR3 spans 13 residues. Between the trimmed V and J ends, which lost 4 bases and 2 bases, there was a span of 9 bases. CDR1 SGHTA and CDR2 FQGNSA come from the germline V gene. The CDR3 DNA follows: TGTGCCAGCAGCTCGATGGGGACCTACGAGCAGTACTTC. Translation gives CASSSMGTYEQYF.

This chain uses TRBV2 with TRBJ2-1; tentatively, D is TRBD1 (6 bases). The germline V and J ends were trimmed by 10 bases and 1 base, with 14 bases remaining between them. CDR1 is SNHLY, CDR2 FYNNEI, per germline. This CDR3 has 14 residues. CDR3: CATSLGGSYNEQFF. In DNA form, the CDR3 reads TGTGCCACCTCATTAGGGGGATCCTACAATGAGCAGTTCTTC. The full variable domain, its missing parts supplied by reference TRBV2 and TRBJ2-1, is EPEVTQTPSHQVTQMGQEVILRCVPISNHLYFYWYRQILGQKVEFLVSFYNNEISEKSEIFDDQFSVERPDGSNFTLKIRSTKLEDSAMYFCATSLGGSYNEQFFGPGTRLTVL.

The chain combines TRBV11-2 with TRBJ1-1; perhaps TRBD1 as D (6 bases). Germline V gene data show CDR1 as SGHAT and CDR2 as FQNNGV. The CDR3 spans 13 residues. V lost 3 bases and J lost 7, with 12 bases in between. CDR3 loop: CASSFTGSYEAFF. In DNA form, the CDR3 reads TGTGCCAGCAGCTTTACAGGGTCCTATGAAGCTTTCTTT.

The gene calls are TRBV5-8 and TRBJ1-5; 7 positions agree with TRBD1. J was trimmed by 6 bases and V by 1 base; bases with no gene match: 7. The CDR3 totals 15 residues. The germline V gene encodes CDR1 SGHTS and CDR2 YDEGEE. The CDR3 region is CASSLYRTGRQPQHF. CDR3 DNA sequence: TGTGCCAGCAGCTTGTACCGGACAGGTCGTCAGCCCCAGCATTTT. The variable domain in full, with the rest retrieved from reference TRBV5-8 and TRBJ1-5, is EAGVTQSPTHLIKTRGQQATLRCSPISGHTSVYWYQQALGLGLQFLLWYDEGEERNRGNFPPRFSGRQFPNYSSELNVNALELEDSALYLCASSLYRTGRQPQHFGDGTRLSIL.

For the CDR3, the DNA is TGTGCCAGCAGCTTACAGGGGGCGCGGGAAGCTTTCTTT. Translation: CASSLQGAREAFF. The V gene is TRBV5-4, the J gene TRBJ1-1, with 9 positions matching TRBD1. The V and J ends lost 2 bases and 8 bases, in that order; junction bases with no gene match: 4. Germline-derived CDR1 and CDR2 are SGHNT and YYREEE (reference sequence). The CDR3 contains 13 residues.

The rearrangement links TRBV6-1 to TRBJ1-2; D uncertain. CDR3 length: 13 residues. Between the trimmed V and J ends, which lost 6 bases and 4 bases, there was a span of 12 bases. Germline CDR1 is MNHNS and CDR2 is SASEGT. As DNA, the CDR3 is TGTGCCAGCAGAGGTGGGAGCTTCTATGGCTACACCTTC. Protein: CASRGGSFYGYTF.

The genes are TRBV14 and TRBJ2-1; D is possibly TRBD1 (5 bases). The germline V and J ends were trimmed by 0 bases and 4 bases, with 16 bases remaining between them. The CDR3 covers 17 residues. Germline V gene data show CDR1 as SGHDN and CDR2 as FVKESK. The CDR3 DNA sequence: TGTGCCAGCAGCCAAGATCTCCGACAGCCCGGGTACAATGAGCAGTTCTTC. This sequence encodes CASSQDLRQPGYNEQFF.

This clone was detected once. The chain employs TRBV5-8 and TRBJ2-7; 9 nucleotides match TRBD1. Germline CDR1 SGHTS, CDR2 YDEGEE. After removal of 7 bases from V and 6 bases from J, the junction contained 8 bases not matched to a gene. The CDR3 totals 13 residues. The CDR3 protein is CASHIQGASEQYF. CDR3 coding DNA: TGTGCCAGCCATATACAGGGGGCGAGCGAGCAGTACTTC.

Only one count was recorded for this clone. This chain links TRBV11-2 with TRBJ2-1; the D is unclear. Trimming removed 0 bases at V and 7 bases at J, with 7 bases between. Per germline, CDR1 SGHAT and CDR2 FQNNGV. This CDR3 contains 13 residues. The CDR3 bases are TGTGCCAGCAGCTTAGACCTAGTGAATGAGCAGTTCTTC. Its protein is CASSLDLVNEQFF.

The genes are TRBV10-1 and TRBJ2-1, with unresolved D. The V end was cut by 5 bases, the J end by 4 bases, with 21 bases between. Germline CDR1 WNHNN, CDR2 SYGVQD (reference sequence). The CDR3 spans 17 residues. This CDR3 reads CASSLTRPTGVYNEQFF. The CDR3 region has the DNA TGCGCCAGCAGTTTGACGCGGCCGACTGGGGTATACAATGAGCAGTTCTTC.

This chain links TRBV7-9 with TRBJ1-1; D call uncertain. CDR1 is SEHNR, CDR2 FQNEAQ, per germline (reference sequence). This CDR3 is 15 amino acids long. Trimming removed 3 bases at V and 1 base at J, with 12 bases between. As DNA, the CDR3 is TGTGCCAGCAGCTTCCCTTCGGTGGGGAACACTGAAGCTTTCTTT. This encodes CASSFPSVGNTEAFF. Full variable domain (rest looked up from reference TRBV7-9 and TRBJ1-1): DTGVSQNPRHKITKRGQNVTFRCDPISEHNRLYWYRQTLGQGPEFLTYFQNEAQLEKSRLLSDRFSAERPKGSFSTLEIQRTEQGDSAMYLCASSFPSVGNTEAFFGQGTRLTVV.

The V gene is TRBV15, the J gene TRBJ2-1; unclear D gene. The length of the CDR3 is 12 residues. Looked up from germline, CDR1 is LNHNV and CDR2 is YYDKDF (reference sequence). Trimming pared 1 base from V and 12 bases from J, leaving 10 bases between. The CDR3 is CATSRGMRPQFF. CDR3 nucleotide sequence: TGTGCCACCAGCAGAGGAATGAGACCGCAGTTCTTC.

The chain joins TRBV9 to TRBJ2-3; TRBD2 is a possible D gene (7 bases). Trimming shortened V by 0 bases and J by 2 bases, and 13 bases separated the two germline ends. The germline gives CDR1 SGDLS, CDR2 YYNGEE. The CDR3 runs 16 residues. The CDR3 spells CASSVEAGAVTDTQYF. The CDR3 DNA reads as TGTGCCAGCAGCGTAGAGGCGGGGGCGGTCACAGATACGCAGTATTTT.

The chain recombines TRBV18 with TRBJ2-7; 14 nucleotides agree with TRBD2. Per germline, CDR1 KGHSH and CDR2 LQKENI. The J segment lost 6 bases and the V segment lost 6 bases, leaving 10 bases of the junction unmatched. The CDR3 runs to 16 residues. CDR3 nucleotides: TGTGCCAGCTCGCGTTCCGGGACTAGCGGGGGCGGCGAGCAGTACTTC. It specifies CASSRSGTSGGGEQYF.

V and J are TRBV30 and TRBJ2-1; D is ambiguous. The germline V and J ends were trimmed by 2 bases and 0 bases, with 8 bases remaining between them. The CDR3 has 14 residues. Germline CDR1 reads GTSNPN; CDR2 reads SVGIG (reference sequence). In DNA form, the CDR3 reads TGTGCCTGGAGTCGAGACAACTCCTACAATGAGCAGTTCTTC. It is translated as CAWSRDNSYNEQFF.

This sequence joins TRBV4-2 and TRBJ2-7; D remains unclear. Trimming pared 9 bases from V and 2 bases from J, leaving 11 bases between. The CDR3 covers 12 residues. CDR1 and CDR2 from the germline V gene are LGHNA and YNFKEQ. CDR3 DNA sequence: TGTGCCAGTGCAGACGGAGCCTACGAGCAGTACTTC. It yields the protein CASADGAYEQYF.

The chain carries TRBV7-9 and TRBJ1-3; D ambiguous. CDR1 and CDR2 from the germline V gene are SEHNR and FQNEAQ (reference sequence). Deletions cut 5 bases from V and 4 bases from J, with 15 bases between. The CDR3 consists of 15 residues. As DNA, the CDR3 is TGTGCCAGCAGCCCTTTACTGAGGGCCGGAAACACCATATATTTT. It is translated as CASSPLLRAGNTIYF.